This T cell receptor beta chain was profiled in a study of cytomegalovirus exposure and HLA in healthy donors. Study conclusions and caveats: Most observed TCR sequences were rare, whereas some public TCRs were detected in many donors. Cytomegalovirus status was reportedly diagnosed by the classifier with high sensitivity and specificity. Listed as cytomegalovirus-associated were roughly 180 TCR beta chains.

Clones were read by immunoSEQ multiplex PCR, and TCRdb kept only the in-frame ones, dropping some. The profile covers 150,000 to 200,000 clones, with roughly 89% appearing a single time and over 4% taken by the ten largest. About this clone: Its antigen is not known.

Germline V CDR1 and CDR2: SGHRS, YFSETQ. This CDR3 has 15 amino acids. Between the trimmed V and J ends, which lost 0 bases and 0 bases, there was a span of 9 bases. Separate from the roughly 630-subject first cohort was the approximately 130-subject validation cohort, to which the donors belonged. V usage is TRBV5-1 and J usage is TRBJ2-5; D is unresolved. This TCR derives from a man in his late teens or twenties in good health and CMV-seropositive. The sequencing input was PBMCs. The CDR3 DNA reads TGCGCCAGCAGCTTGGGTAGCCCGTACCAAGAGACCCAGTACTTC. It translates to CASSLGSPYQETQYF.